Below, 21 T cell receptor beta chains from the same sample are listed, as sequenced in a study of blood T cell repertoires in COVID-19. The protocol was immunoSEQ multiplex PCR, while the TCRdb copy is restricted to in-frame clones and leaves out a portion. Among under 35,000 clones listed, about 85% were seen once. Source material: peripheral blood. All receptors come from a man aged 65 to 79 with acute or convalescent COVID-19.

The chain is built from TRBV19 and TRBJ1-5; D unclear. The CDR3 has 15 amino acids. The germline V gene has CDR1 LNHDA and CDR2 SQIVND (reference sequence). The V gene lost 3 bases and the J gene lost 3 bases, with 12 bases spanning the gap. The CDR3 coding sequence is TGTGCCAGTAGTATCGCTGGGAGGGACAATCAGCCCCAGCATTTT. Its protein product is CASSIAGRDNQPQHF.

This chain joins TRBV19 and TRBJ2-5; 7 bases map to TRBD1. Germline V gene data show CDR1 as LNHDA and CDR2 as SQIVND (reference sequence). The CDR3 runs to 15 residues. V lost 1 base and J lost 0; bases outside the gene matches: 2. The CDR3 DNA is TGTGCCAGTAGTATAGTCAGGGGGTACCAAGAGACCCAGTACTTC. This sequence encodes CASSIVRGYQETQYF.

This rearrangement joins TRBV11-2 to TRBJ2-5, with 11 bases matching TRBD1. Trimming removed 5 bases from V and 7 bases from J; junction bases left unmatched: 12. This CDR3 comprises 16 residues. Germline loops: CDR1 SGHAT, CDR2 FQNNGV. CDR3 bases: TGTGCCAGCAGCCCAAGGAGGACAGGGGGCTTGGGGACCCAGTACTTC. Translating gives CASSPRRTGGLGTQYF.

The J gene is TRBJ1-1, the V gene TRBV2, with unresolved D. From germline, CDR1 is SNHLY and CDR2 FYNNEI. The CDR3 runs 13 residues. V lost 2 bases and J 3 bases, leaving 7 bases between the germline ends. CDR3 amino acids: CASSEMEDTEAFF. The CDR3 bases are TGTGCCAGCAGTGAAATGGAGGACACTGAAGCTTTCTTT.

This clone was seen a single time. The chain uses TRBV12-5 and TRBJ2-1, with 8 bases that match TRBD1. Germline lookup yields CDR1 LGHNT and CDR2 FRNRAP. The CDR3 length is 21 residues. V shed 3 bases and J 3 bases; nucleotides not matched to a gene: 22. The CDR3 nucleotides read TGTGCTAGTGGTTTTTCGCTGGGCAGGGGGCTCCTCGTGCCCTACTACAATGAGCAGTTCTTC. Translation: CASGFSLGRGLLVPYYNEQFF.

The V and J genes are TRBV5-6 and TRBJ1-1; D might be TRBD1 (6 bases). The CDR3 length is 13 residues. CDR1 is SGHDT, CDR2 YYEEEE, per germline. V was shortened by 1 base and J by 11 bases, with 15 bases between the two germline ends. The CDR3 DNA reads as TGTGCCAGCAGCTTGTTCAGGGGAGCGGGGGCTTTCTTT. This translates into CASSLFRGAGAFF.

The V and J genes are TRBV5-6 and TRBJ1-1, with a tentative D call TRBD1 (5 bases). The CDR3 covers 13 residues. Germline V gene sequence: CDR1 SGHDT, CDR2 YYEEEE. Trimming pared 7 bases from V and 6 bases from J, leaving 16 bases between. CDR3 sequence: CASAFAGGSEAFF. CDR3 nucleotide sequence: TGTGCCAGCGCGTTTGCGGGGGGGTCTGAAGCTTTCTTT.

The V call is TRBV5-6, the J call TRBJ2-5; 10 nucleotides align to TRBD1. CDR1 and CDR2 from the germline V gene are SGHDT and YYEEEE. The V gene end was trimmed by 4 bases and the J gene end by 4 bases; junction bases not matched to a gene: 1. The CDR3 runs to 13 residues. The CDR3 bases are TGTGCCAGCAGCCGGACAGGGGGAGAGACCCAGTACTTC. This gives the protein CASSRTGGETQYF.

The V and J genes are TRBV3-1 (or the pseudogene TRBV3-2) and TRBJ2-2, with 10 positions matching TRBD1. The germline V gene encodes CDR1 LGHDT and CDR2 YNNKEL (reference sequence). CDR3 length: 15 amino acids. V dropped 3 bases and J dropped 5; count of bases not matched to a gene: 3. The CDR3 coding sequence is TGTGCCAGCAGCCATTGGGACAGGGGAACCGGGGAGCTGTTTTTT. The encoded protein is CASSHWDRGTGELFF.

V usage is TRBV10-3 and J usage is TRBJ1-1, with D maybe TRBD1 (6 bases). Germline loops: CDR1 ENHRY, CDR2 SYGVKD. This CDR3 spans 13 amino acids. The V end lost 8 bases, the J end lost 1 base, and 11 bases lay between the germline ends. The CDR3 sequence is CAIAEDRNTEAFF. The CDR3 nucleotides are TGTGCCATCGCCGAGGACAGGAACACTGAAGCTTTCTTT.

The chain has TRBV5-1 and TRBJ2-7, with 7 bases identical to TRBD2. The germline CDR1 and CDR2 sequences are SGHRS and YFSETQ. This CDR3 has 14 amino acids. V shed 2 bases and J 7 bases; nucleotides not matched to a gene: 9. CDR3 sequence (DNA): TGCGCCAGCAGCTTTACAGCCGGGGAGGGGGAGCAGTACTTC. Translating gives CASSFTAGEGEQYF.

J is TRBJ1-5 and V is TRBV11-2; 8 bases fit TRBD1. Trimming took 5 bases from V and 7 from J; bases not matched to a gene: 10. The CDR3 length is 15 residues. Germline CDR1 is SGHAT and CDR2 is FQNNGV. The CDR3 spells CASSLTGGAGQPQHF. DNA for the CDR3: TGTGCCAGCAGCCTCACAGGGGGGGCGGGGCAGCCCCAGCATTTT.

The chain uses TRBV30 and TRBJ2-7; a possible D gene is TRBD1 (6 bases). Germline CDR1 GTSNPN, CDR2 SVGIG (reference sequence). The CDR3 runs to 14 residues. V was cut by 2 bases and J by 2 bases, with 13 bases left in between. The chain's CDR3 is CAWSSGQGPYEQYF. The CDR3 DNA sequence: TGTGCCTGGAGTTCGGGACAAGGACCCTACGAGCAGTACTTC.

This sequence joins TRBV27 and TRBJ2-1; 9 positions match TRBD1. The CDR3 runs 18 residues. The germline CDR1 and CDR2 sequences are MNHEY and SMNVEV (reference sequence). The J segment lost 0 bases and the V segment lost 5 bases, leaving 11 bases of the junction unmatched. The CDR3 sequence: CASSRDRVGLSSYNEQFF. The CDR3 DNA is TGTGCCAGCAGTCGGGACAGGGTGGGCTTAAGCTCCTACAATGAGCAGTTCTTC.

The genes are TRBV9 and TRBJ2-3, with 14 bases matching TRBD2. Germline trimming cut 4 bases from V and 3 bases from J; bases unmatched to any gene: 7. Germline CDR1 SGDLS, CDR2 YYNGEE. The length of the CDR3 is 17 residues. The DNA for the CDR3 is TGTGCCAGCAGCAACAAGAGACTAGCGGGGGGGACAGATACGCAGTATTTT. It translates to CASSNKRLAGGTDTQYF.

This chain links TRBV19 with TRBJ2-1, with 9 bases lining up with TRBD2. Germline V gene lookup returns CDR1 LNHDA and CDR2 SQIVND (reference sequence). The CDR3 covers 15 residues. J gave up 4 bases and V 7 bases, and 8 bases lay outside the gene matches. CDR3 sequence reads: CASNPASGDYNEQFF. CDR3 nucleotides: TGTGCCAGTAACCCCGCTAGCGGGGATTACAATGAGCAGTTCTTC.

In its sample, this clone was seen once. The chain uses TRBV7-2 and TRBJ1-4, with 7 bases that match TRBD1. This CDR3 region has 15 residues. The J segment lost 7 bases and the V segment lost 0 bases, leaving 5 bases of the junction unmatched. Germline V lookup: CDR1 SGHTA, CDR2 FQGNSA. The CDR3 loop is CASSLAGRGSEKLFF. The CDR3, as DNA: TGTGCCAGCAGCTTAGCAGGCAGGGGGAGTGAAAAACTGTTTTTT.

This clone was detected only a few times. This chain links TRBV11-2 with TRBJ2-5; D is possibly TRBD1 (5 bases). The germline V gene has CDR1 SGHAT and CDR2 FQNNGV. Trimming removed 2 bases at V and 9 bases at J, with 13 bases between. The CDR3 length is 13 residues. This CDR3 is CASSLTGARAQYF. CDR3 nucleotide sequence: TGTGCCAGCAGCTTAACTGGGGCCCGTGCCCAGTACTTC.

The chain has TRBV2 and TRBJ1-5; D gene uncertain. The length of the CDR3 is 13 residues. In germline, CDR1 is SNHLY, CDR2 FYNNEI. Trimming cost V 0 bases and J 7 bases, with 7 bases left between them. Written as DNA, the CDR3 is TGTGCCAGCAGTGAAGCTCCTTTACAGCCCCAGCATTTT. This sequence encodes CASSEAPLQPQHF. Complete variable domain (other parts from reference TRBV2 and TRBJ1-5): EPEVTQTPSHQVTQMGQEVILRCVPISNHLYFYWYRQILGQKVEFLVSFYNNEISEKSEIFDDQFSVERPDGSNFTLKIRSTKLEDSAMYFCASSEAPLQPQHFGDGTRLSIL.

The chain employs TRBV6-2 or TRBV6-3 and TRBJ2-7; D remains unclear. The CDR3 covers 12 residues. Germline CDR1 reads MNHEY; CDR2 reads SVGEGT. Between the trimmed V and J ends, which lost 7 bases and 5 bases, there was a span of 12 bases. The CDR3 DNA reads TGTGCCAGCACCCCCGGGTGGAACGAGCAGTACTTC. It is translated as CASTPGWNEQYF.

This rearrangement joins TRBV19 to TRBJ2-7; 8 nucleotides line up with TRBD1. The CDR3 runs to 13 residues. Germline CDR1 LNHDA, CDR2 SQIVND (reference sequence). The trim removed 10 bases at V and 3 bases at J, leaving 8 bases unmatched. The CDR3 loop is CATSTGAVYEQYF. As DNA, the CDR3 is TGTGCCACGTCGACAGGGGCCGTCTACGAGCAGTACTTC.